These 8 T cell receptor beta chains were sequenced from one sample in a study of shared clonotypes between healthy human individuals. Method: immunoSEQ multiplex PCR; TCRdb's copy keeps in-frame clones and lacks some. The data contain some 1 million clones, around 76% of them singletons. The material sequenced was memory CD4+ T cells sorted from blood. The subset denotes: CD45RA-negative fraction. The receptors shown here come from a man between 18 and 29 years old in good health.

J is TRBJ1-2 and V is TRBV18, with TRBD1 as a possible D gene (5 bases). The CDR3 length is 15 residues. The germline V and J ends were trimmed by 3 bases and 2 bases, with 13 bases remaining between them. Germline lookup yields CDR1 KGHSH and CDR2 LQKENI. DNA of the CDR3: TGTGCCAGCTCACCCCGGGACCGTTACAACTATGGCTACACCTTC. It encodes CASSPRDRYNYGYTF.

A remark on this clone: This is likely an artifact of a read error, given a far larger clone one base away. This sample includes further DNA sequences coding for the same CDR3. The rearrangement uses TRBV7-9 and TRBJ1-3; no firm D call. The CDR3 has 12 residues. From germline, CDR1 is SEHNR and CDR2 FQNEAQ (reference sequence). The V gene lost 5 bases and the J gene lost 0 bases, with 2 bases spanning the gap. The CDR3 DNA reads TGTGCCAGCAGCCTCTCTGGAAACACCATATATTTT. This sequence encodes CASSLSGNTIYF.

In DNA form, the CDR3 reads TGTGCCAGCAGCGGTCCGGGACTAGCGGGAGGTACCGGGGAGCTGTTTTTT. Encoded protein: CASSGPGLAGGTGELFF. V gene TRBV7-2 combines with J gene TRBJ2-2, with TRBD2 matching 15 bases. Germline CDR1 and CDR2: SGHTA and FQGNSA. The CDR3 has 17 residues. V trimming: 5 bases; J trimming: 5 bases; junction bases outside the gene matches: 6.

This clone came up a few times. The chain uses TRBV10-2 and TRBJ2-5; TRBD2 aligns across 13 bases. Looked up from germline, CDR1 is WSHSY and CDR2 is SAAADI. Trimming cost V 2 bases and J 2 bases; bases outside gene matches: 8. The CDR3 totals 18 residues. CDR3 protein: CASSERTSGGPLQETQYF. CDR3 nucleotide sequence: TGCGCCAGCAGTGAGAGGACTAGCGGGGGTCCCCTTCAAGAGACCCAGTACTTC.

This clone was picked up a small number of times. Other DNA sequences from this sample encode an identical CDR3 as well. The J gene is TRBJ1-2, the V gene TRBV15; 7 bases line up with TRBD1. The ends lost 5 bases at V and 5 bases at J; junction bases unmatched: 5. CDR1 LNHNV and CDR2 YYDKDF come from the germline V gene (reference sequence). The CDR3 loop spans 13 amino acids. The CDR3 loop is CATSLDRDYGYTF. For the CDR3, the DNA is TGTGCCACCAGCCTAGACAGGGATTATGGCTACACCTTC.

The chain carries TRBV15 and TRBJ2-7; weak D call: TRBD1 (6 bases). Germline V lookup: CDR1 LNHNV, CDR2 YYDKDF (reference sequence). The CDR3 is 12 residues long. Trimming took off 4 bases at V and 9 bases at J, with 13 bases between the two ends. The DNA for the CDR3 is TGTGCCACCAGCATTACGACAGGAACGCAGTACTTC. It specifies CATSITTGTQYF. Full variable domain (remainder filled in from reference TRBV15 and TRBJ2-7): DAMVIQNPRYQVTQFGKPVTLSCSQTLNHNVMYWYQQKSSQAPKLLFHYYDKDFNNEADTPDNFQSRRPNTSFCFLDIRSPGLGDTAMYLCATSITTGTQYFGPGTRLTVT.

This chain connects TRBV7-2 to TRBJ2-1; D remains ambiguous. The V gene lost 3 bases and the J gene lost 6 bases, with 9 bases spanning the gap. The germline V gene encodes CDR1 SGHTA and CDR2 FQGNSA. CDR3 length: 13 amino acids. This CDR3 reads CASSLGGANEQFF. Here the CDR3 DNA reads TGTGCCAGCAGCTTGGGTGGAGCCAATGAGCAGTTCTTC.

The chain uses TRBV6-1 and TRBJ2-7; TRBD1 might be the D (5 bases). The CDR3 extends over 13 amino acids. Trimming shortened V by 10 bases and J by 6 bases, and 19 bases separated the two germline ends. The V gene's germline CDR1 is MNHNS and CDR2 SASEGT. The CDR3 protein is CAISRVWAIEQYF. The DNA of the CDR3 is TGTGCCATCAGCAGGGTTTGGGCTATCGAGCAGTACTTC.